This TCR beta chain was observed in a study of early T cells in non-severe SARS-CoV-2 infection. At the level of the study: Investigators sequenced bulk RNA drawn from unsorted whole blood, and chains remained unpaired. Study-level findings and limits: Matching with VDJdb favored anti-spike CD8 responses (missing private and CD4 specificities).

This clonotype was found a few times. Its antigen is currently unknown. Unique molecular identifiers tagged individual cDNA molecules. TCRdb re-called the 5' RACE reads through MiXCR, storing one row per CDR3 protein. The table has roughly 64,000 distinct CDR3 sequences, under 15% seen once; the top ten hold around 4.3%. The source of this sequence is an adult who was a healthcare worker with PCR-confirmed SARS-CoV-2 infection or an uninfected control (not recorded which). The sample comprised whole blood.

The CDR3 DNA sequence: TGTGCCAGCAGTGGAGGGGATGGAAACACCATATATTTT. Translated, it gives CASSGGDGNTIYF. The chain is built from TRBV2 and TRBJ1-3, with a tentative D call TRBD1 (5 bases). Germline V gives CDR1 SNHLY, CDR2 FYNNEI. Trimming removed 4 bases from V and 3 bases from J, with 7 bases in between. The CDR3 length is 13 residues.